The subject of this entry is one T cell receptor beta chain. Antigen unknown. Trimming cost V 1 base and J 2 bases, with 8 bases left between them. Germline V CDR1 and CDR2: SGHTA, FQGNSA. The length of the CDR3 is 14 residues. Assay: immunoSEQ multiplex PCR; the TCRdb copy retains only in-frame clones and omits some. This sample has over 40,000 clones, with around 87% found just once. These data belong to a study of OX40 agonist ivuxolimab in advanced cancers. Study-wide background: Ivuxolimab, an agonist antibody against OX40 (CD134), was given to patients. Patients enrolled in dose escalation were diagnosed with hepatocellular carcinoma, melanoma, renal cell or head and neck cancer. While on treatment, patients had intravenous ivuxolimab at 0.01 to 10 mg/kg every 2 weeks.

General observations from the study: At 0.1 to 3.0 mg/kg and by week 6, clonal expansion occurred in CD4+ and CD8+ blood T cells.

This TCR was sampled from an adult with an advanced solid tumor such as melanoma, head and neck, liver or kidney cancer. The sample in question was CD4+ or CD8+ T cells sorted from blood, obtained in a trial of the OX40 agonist ivuxolimab. V is TRBV7-2 and J is TRBJ1-2; TRBD1 might be the D (5 bases). DNA for the CDR3: TGTGCCAGCAGCTTAGGGCGACAGAACTATGGCTACACCTTC. Translation: CASSLGRQNYGYTF. Full variable domain (outside the CDR3, taken from reference TRBV7-2 and TRBJ1-2): GAGVSQSPSNKVTEKGKDVELRCDPISGHTALYWYRQSLGQGLEFLIYFQGNSAPDKSGLPSDRFSAERTGGSVSTLTIQRTQQEDSAVYLCASSLGRQNYGYTFGSGTRLTVV.